The 17 T cell receptor beta chains given below trace back to one sample, sequenced in a study of T cell responses to AZD1222 COVID-19 vaccine. Clones were sequenced by immunoSEQ multiplex PCR, and TCRdb holds only the in-frame ones, with some missing. The table lists about 76,000 clones, approximately 91% of them singletons. The starting material was peripheral blood, obtained on day 0 of AZD1222 vaccination. These TCRs come from an adult in good health.

The chain uses TRBV28 and TRBJ1-2; no clear D. Per the germline V gene, CDR1 is MDHEN and CDR2 is SYDVKM. The CDR3 length is 14 residues. V lost 5 bases and J lost 4, with 14 bases in between. The CDR3 coding sequence is TGTGCCAGCAGTCCCACGATAGTTTCCTATGGCTACACCTTC. Translation: CASSPTIVSYGYTF.

The chain couples TRBV6-5 to TRBJ1-1; TRBD1 aligns across 8 bases. This CDR3 region has 13 residues. V was clipped by 7 bases and J by 1 base; unmatched bases: 2. Germline V lookup: CDR1 MNHEY, CDR2 SVGAGI. The CDR3 is CASTQGANTEAFF. The CDR3, as DNA: TGTGCCAGCACTCAGGGGGCGAACACTGAAGCTTTCTTT.

V is TRBV10-3 and J is TRBJ2-1, with 9 bases that match TRBD2. The CDR3 is 14 residues long. Per germline, CDR1 ENHRY and CDR2 SYGVKD. J lost 14 bases, V lost 2 bases, and 10 bases had no gene match. CDR3 DNA sequence: TGTGCCATCAGTGAGCCAAAGTCCGGGACTAGCAAGTTCTTC. This gives the protein CAISEPKSGTSKFF.

Here the CDR3 reads CASGRTGTGELFF. The CDR3 bases are TGTGCCAGCGGTCGGACAGGCACCGGGGAGCTGTTTTTT. The chain has TRBV9 and TRBJ2-2; 7 bases are a match to TRBD1. Germline V gene data show CDR1 as SGDLS and CDR2 as YYNGEE. The CDR3 totals 13 residues. The trim removed 7 bases at V and 4 bases at J, leaving 4 bases unmatched.

This clone has only one observation. The rearrangement joins TRBV6-1 to TRBJ1-3; 8 bases match TRBD1. The CDR3 length is 15 residues. V lost 0 bases and J lost 7; bases outside the gene matches: 5. Germline lookup yields CDR1 MNHNS and CDR2 SASEGT. The CDR3 DNA is TGTGCCAGCAGTGAAGCCCCAACAGGGGGGAACACCATATATTTT. It translates to CASSEAPTGGNTIYF.

The V and J genes are TRBV11-2 and TRBJ2-7; possibly TRBD1 for D (5 bases). Looked up from germline, CDR1 is SGHAT and CDR2 is FQNNGV. The CDR3 contains 15 residues. V was cut by 5 bases and J by 3 bases, with 17 bases left in between. In nucleotides, the CDR3 is TGTGCCAGCAGCCCCTTCACAGGACGACTCTACGAGCAGTACGTC. As protein: CASSPFTGRLYEQYV.

On this clone itself: At one of its ends the junction is not consistent with the germline gene, which may arise from a read error. The chain joins TRBV2 to TRBJ2-1; no definite D call. CDR1 SNHLY and CDR2 FYNNEI come from the germline V gene. The CDR3 has 11 residues. The CDR3 here is CASSDYDEQFF. CDR3 DNA sequence: TGTGCCAGCAGTGACTACGATGAGCAGTTCTTC.

The chain employs TRBV7-8 and TRBJ2-7, with D possibly being TRBD1 or TRBD2 (5 bases each). Germline assignment: CDR1 SGHVS and CDR2 FQNEAQ. The V and J ends lost 4 bases and 0 bases respectively, with 10 bases between them. This CDR3 has 14 residues. The CDR3 DNA follows: TGTGCCAGCAGCTCGGGACGTCTCTCCTACGAGCAGTACGTC. Amino acids: CASSSGRLSYEQYV.

The chain is built from TRBV5-1 and TRBJ2-5; D not resolved. Germline values: CDR1 SGHRS, CDR2 YFSETQ. The CDR3 is 11 amino acids. V lost 4 bases and J 2 bases, leaving 3 bases between the germline ends. Here the CDR3 DNA reads TGCGCCAGCAGCGAGCAAGAGACCCAGTACTTC. Its protein is CASSEQETQYF. The entire variable domain, with the rest obtained from reference TRBV5-1 and TRBJ2-5, is as follows: KAGVTQTPRYLIKTRGQQVTLSCSPISGHRSVSWYQQTPGQGLQFLFEYFSETQRNKGNFPGRFSGRQFSNSRSEMNVSTLELGDSALYLCASSEQETQYFGPGTRLLVL.

The gene calls are TRBV28 and TRBJ2-7; D gene unclear. CDR3 length: 12 amino acids. Per germline, CDR1 MDHEN and CDR2 SYDVKM. V was cut by 3 bases and J by 5 bases, with 8 bases left in between. CDR3 coding DNA: TGTGCCAGCAGTTTTAAGCCCCACGAGCAGTACTTC. It is translated as CASSFKPHEQYF.

The chain couples TRBV18 to TRBJ1-1, with D possibly TRBD1 on 5 matching bases. Trimming took off 3 bases at V and 1 base at J, with 12 bases between the two ends. This CDR3 is built from 15 residues. Germline V gene lookup returns CDR1 KGHSH and CDR2 LQKENI. CDR3 residues: CASSPRARENTEAFF. The CDR3 DNA is TGTGCCAGCTCACCCAGAGCCAGGGAGAACACTGAAGCTTTCTTT.

The CDR3 region has the DNA TGTGCCAGCCTAGCGGGGGGGTACAATGAGCAGTTCTTC. Protein sequence: CASLAGGYNEQFF. This chain uses TRBV12-3 or TRBV12-4 with TRBJ2-1; 12 bases match TRBD2. CDR3 length equals 13 residues. V lost 8 bases and J lost 4; bases outside the gene matches: 0.

To note about this clone: The same CDR3 can be traced to other DNA sequences in this sample. V and J are TRBV2 and TRBJ2-3; D gene ambiguous. This CDR3 has 12 residues. The germline gives CDR1 SNHLY, CDR2 FYNNEI. The V end lost 7 bases, the J end lost 3 bases, and 8 bases lay between the germline ends. The CDR3 sequence: CASNLATDTQYF. Written as DNA, the CDR3 is TGTGCCAGCAACCTTGCAACAGATACGCAGTATTTT.

This chain joins TRBV2 and TRBJ1-2; 9 nucleotides align to TRBD1. The CDR3 is 17 amino acids. CDR1 and CDR2 from the germline V gene are SNHLY and FYNNEI. The V and J ends lost 4 bases and 0 bases, in that order; junction bases with no gene match: 9. The CDR3 region has the DNA TGTGCCAGCAGTGTCCGGGACAGGGCTTACTCTAACTATGGCTACACCTTC. Its protein is CASSVRDRAYSNYGYTF.

The V and J genes are TRBV3-1 (or the pseudogene TRBV3-2) and TRBJ2-1; possibly TRBD1 for D (5 bases). This CDR3 is 15 amino acids long. CDR1 and CDR2 (germline): LGHDT, YNNKEL (reference sequence). Trimming stripped 1 base from V and 1 base from J, with 8 bases between. The CDR3 protein is CASSQVQGSYNEQFF. The CDR3 DNA follows: TGTGCCAGCAGCCAAGTCCAGGGTTCCTACAATGAGCAGTTCTTC.

This chain connects TRBV27 to TRBJ2-3; the D gene is possibly TRBD2 (5 bases). The CDR3 is 12 amino acids. V was clipped by 7 bases and J by 2 bases, with 7 bases between them. Per germline, CDR1 MNHEY and CDR2 SMNVEV (reference sequence). The CDR3 sequence: CASNGNTDTQYF. CDR3 bases: TGTGCCAGCAACGGGAACACAGATACGCAGTATTTT.

The chain has TRBV28 and TRBJ1-4; tentative D call: TRBD1 (6 bases). Looked up from germline, CDR1 is MDHEN and CDR2 is SYDVKM. V gave up 4 bases and J gave up 4 bases, with 13 bases separating them. The length of the CDR3 is 15 residues. In DNA, the CDR3 is TGTGCCAGCAGTTCCCCAGGGGCGATTAATGAAAAACTGTTTTTT. Its protein product is CASSSPGAINEKLFF.